This T cell receptor (beta chain) was sequenced during a study of patients and donors after allogeneic stem cell transplantation. TCRdb processed the RT-PCR reads anew with MiXCR; each CDR3 protein has one entry. The sample includes approximately 150,000 distinct CDR3 sequences, approximately 28% of them seen just once. This clonotype originated in a human donor who was either an allogeneic HSCT recipient or a stem cell or donor lymphocyte infusion donor (not recorded which). It is not recorded whose cells these are; they may come from a transplant donor. The specimen was blood, either unsorted or a sorted T cell fraction (not recorded which).

In nucleotides, the CDR3 is TGTGCCAGCAGCCACTGGACTAGCGGGGTTTACAATGAGCAGTTCTTC. It yields the protein CASSHWTSGVYNEQFF. The chain couples TRBV13 to TRBJ2-1; the match to TRBD2 covers 12 bases. The CDR3 is 16 amino acids. The ends lost 5 bases at V and 4 bases at J; junction bases unmatched: 6. Germline V gives CDR1 PRHDT, CDR2 FYEKMQ (reference sequence).